Below, 2 T cell receptor beta chains from the same sample are listed, as sequenced in a study of cytomegalovirus exposure and HLA in healthy donors. Both 60 Vbeta primers and 13 Jbeta primers went into the PCR. Only in-frame clones appear in the TCRdb table, and some are missing; sequencing was by immunoSEQ multiplex PCR. The sample has over 120,000 clones; about 73% are singletons. Sequences were obtained from PBMCs. These receptors all come from a woman aged 55-69 years in good health and CMV-seropositive.

V gene TRBV5-1 combines with J gene TRBJ2-1; unclear D gene. The V end was cut by 6 bases, the J end by 9 bases, with 16 bases between. The CDR3 runs 13 residues. Germline values: CDR1 SGHRS, CDR2 YFSETQ. CDR3 nucleotide sequence: TGCGCCAGCACTCCGTCAGGAATAGGTGAGCAGTTCTTC. Translated, it gives CASTPSGIGEQFF.

As to this clone: Other DNA sequences from this sample encode an identical CDR3 as well. V usage is TRBV6-5 and J usage is TRBJ1-2; D is perhaps TRBD1 (5 bases). The CDR3 length is 12 residues. V lost 0 bases and J 7 bases, leaving 6 bases between the germline ends. Germline V gene lookup returns CDR1 MNHEY and CDR2 SVGAGI. CDR3 DNA: TGTGCCAGCAGTTACTCCGGGGGTGGCTACACCTTC. The encoded protein is CASSYSGGGYTF.